One sample yielded the 4 T cell receptor beta chains listed below, sequenced in a study of T cells after yellow fever vaccination. TCRdb reprocessed the 5' RACE reads with MiXCR, giving one entry per CDR3 protein. The data show 100,000 to 150,000 distinct CDR3 sequences, with around 7.4% seen just once and around 2.6% held by the top ten. Sample: CD4+ T cells sorted from PBMCs, taken 10 to 11 days after the first yellow fever vaccination. All receptors derive from a man younger than 35 who received the YFV17D yellow fever vaccine.

This clonotype was seen repeatedly, ten times or more. J is TRBJ2-3 and V is TRBV28; 8 bases match TRBD2. The CDR3 has 14 residues. The germline V gene has CDR1 MDHEN and CDR2 SYDVKM. With 6 bases clipped from V and 9 bases from J, the junction kept 11 bases outside the gene matches. The CDR3 here is CASRKGGGLPTQYF. The DNA of the CDR3 is TGTGCCAGCAGAAAAGGCGGGGGGCTCCCCACGCAGTATTTT.

This clonotype occurred many times. The chain uses TRBV5-1 and TRBJ2-5; tentatively, D is TRBD2 (6 bases). The CDR3 is 16 residues long. From germline, CDR1 is SGHRS and CDR2 YFSETQ. The ends were cut back, 1 base at V and 5 bases at J, with 18 bases in the middle. The CDR3 sequence: CASSLTNQGLGETQYF. CDR3 DNA sequence: TGCGCCAGCAGCTTGACCAATCAGGGACTGGGGGAGACCCAGTACTTC.

This clonotype occurred a few times. The chain has TRBV5-4 and TRBJ2-3, with unresolved D. The CDR3 contains 17 residues. Germline assignment: CDR1 SGHNT and CDR2 YYREEE (reference sequence). Trimming shortened V by 4 bases and J by 2 bases, and 20 bases separated the two germline ends. The CDR3 here is CASSVGLVGAFTDTQYF. For the CDR3, the DNA is TGTGCCAGCAGCGTGGGCCTAGTTGGCGCTTTCACAGATACGCAGTATTTT.

In its sample, this clonotype was seen many times. The CDR3 protein is CASSLQDSYGYTF. In nucleotides, the CDR3 is TGTGCCAGCAGCTTGCAGGACAGCTATGGCTACACCTTC. The genes are TRBV5-4 and TRBJ1-2, with D tentatively TRBD1 (6 bases). Between the trimmed V and J ends, which lost 1 base and 4 bases, there was a span of 8 bases. Looked up from germline, CDR1 is SGHNT and CDR2 is YYREEE (reference sequence). The CDR3 has 13 amino acids.